This T cell receptor (beta chain) was captured by sequencing in a study of regulatory T cells in long-lasting Graves disease. Study information: New Graves' disease cases had less than 3 months of antithyroid drugs.

The CDR3 sequence is 12 residues long. CDR1 is SGHVS, CDR2 FNYEAQ, per germline. Time point here: newly diagnosed GD, antithyroid drugs for less than 3 months. The TCR library was prepared using RNA isolated from PBMCs. In building TCR beta libraries, iRepertoire HTBI primers were used together with Arm-PCR of CDR3 regions. Via MiXCR, TCRdb re-called the multiplex PCR reads, giving one row per CDR3 protein. The data show approximately 460,000 distinct CDR3 sequences, with around 17% seen just once and roughly 10% held by the top ten. Comments on this clonotype: Given a much more abundant clone one base away, this may be a read error.

The data were also submitted as part of a second study, on T cells in Graves' hyperthyroidism and ophthalmopathy.

The sequence came from a woman aged 25 to 39 with Graves disease. The chain uses TRBV7-6 and TRBJ2-7, with D uncertain. The starting material was peripheral blood mononuclear cells (PBMCs), obtained at new diagnosis, from a patient treated with antithyroid drugs. The CDR3 DNA sequence: TGTGCCAGCAGCCCGGACGTCTACGATCAGTACTTC. It is translated as CASSPDVYDQYF.